The clone carrying this TCR beta chain was counted many times. TCRdb re-called the 5' RACE reads through MiXCR, storing one row per CDR3 protein. The sample lists 10,000 to 12,000 distinct CDR3 sequences, approximately 5% occurring once. This sample is part of a study of spatial heterogeneity in lung cancer. Time point here: sample taken at primary tumor resection. Without sorting, whole RNA was sequenced from tumor, nontumor lung or frozen PBMC. Trimming left V 2 bases short and J 4 bases short, with 8 bases between. Germline values: CDR1 MNHEY, CDR2 SVGEGT. The CDR3 totals 13 residues. The TCR sequence derives from a male donor with early-stage non-small cell lung cancer. The sample here was PBMCs, taken at surgery. V is TRBV6-2 or TRBV6-3 and J is TRBJ1-1; D not resolved. In DNA form, the CDR3 reads TGTGCCAGCAGTTACGGGTGGCCCACTGAAGCTTTCTTT. Translation gives CASSYGWPTEAFF.